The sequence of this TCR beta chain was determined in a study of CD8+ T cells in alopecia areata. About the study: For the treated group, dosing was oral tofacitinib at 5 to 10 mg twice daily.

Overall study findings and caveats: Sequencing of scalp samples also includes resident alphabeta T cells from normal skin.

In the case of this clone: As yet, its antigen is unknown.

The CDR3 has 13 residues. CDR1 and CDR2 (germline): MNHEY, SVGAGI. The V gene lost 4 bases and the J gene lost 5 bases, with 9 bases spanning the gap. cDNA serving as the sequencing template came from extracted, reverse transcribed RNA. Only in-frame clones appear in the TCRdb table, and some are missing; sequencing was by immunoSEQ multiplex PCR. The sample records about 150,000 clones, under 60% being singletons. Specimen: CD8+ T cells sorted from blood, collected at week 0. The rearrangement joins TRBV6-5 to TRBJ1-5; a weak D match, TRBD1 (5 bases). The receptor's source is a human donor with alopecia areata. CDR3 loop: CASSSGWDQPQHF. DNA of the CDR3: TGTGCCAGCAGTTCAGGGTGGGATCAGCCCCAGCATTTT.